The 5 T cell receptor beta chains below were found in one sample sequenced in a study of T cells in Graves' hyperthyroidism and ophthalmopathy. The CDR3 regions of TCR beta were amplified from RNA transcripts. When the TCR CDR3 underwent first-round RT-PCR, the HTBI primer set was used. MiXCR was run by TCRdb on the multiplex PCR reads, yielding one entry per CDR3 protein. Altogether hundreds of thousands of distinct CDR3 sequences are present, 45% being singletons, with the ten largest covering about 7.7%. Sequenced material: peripheral blood or thyroid tissue (not recorded which). The receptors were gathered from an adult man with Graves' disease, either hyperthyroidism or ophthalmopathy (not recorded which).

This clonotype was detected many times. The V call is TRBV20-1, the J call TRBJ2-7; 12 bases line up with TRBD2. The CDR3 spans 15 residues. Per germline, CDR1 DFQATT and CDR2 SNEGSKA (reference sequence). With V trimmed by 6 bases and J by 4 bases, 10 bases remained unmatched. In nucleotides, the CDR3 is TGCAGTGCCTTCCCGACTAGCGGGGGAGAGTACGAGCAGTACTTC. This encodes CSAFPTSGGEYEQYF.

The V and J genes are TRBV2 and TRBJ2-7, with D possibly TRBD2 on 5 matching bases. Germline CDR1 SNHLY, CDR2 FYNNEI. The CDR3 is 10 amino acids. Trimming shortened V by 10 bases and J by 3 bases, and 7 bases separated the two germline ends. CDR3 in DNA: TGTGCCACTAGCAGCTACGAGCAGTACTTC. Its protein product is CATSSYEQYF.

This clonotype was observed many times. CDR3 region: CAISPIPGPKMEDGYTF. For the CDR3, the DNA is TGTGCCATCAGTCCCATCCCGGGACCAAAGATGGAGGATGGCTACACCTTC. The rearrangement uses TRBV10-3 and TRBJ1-2; possibly TRBD1 for D (5 bases). Germline CDR1 reads ENHRY; CDR2 reads SYGVKD. This CDR3 has 17 residues. The ends were cut back, 5 bases at V and 6 bases at J, with 25 bases in the middle.

This clonotype has only a few counts. The chain carries TRBV19 and TRBJ1-5; 11 positions match TRBD1. Losses at the gene ends were 3 bases for V and 5 bases for J; bases not matched to a gene: 6. The CDR3 length is 16 residues. Germline-derived CDR1 and CDR2 are LNHDA and SQIVND (reference sequence). The chain's CDR3 is CASSIGTGGFDQPQHF. Here the CDR3 DNA reads TGTGCCAGTAGTATTGGGACAGGGGGATTCGATCAGCCCCAGCATTTT.

This clonotype was seen a handful of times. The chain joins TRBV7-2 to TRBJ2-5, with D possibly matching TRBD1 (7 bases). The CDR3 is made up of 17 amino acids. Germline V gene lookup returns CDR1 SGHTA and CDR2 FQGNSA. Trimming removed 5 bases at V and 5 bases at J, with 24 bases between. The CDR3 DNA follows: TGTGCCAGCAGCACCCTCGTGTGGCAGGGGGGAGAGGAGACCCAGTACTTC. This sequence encodes CASSTLVWQGGEETQYF.